The present TCR beta chain was sequenced within a study of cytomegalovirus exposure and HLA in healthy donors. Whole-study findings and limits: Rare TCR sequences dominated, though some public TCRs recurred in many donors. Most CMV-associated TCR beta chains appeared HLA-restricted in a later analysis.

Primers included in the PCR were 60 Vbeta and 13 Jbeta primers. Sequencing used immunoSEQ multiplex PCR; TCRdb keeps in-frame clones, though not all of them. The top ten hold 2.8% of the sample, which has about 150,000 clones, under 85% seen once. Germline CDR1 and CDR2: MNHNY and SVGAGI (reference sequence). The CDR3 length is 14 residues. V gave up 11 bases and J gave up 2 bases; unmatched junction bases: 8. Turning to this clone: What it binds is unknown.

The sequencing input was PBMCs. The source is a young man in good health and CMV-seronegative. This chain connects TRBV6-6 to TRBJ2-3; 9 bases match TRBD1. The CDR3 is CAGGDREVTDTQYF. The CDR3 DNA sequence: TGTGCCGGGGGGGACAGGGAAGTCACAGATACGCAGTATTTT.